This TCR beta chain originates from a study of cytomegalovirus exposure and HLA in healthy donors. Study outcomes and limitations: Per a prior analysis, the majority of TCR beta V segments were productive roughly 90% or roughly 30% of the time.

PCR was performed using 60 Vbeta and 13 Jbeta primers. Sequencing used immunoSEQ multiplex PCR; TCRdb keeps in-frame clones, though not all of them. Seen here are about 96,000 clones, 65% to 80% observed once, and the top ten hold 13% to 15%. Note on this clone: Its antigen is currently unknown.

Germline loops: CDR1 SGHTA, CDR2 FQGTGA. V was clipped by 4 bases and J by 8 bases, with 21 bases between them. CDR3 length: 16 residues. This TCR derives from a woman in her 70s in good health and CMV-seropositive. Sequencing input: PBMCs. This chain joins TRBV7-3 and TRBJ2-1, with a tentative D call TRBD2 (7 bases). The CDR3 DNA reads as TGTGCCAGCAGCTCTAATGGGGGGGCCGGGGAACATGAGCAGTTCTTC. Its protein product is CASSSNGGAGEHEQFF.